What follows are 9 T cell receptor beta chains derived from one specimen sequenced in a study of post-analysis software for immune sequencing data. Study-level findings and limits: In patients, about five TRBV segments were more frequent than in controls, with TRBV5-6, TRBV5-1 and TRBV20-1 among them.

Their cognate antigens are unknown. Built from TCR beta cDNA, the libraries had unique molecular identifiers in them. TCRdb re-derived calls from the PCR reads in MiXCR, one entry per CDR3 protein. The table has 600,000 to 750,000 distinct CDR3 sequences, 55% to 70% seen once; the top ten hold about 11%. Sequencing was done on a sample of blood. All receptors come from a girl under 10 years old with multiple sclerosis.

This chain uses TRBV7-9 with TRBJ2-1; possibly TRBD2 for D (6 bases). The CDR3 covers 16 residues. Germline CDR1 is SEHNR and CDR2 is FQNEAQ (reference sequence). V was pared by 5 bases and J by 4 bases, with 18 bases between. CDR3 amino acids: CASSVGRDGLYNEQFF. The CDR3 coding sequence is TGTGCCAGCAGCGTAGGTCGGGACGGACTATACAATGAGCAGTTCTTC.

The V call is TRBV15, the J call TRBJ2-1; 9 nucleotides agree with TRBD1. CDR1 is LNHNV, CDR2 YYDKDF, per germline (reference sequence). The length of the CDR3 is 16 residues. V lost 2 bases, J lost 2 bases, and 4 bases stayed unmatched. Here the CDR3 DNA reads TGTGCCACCAGCAGACGGGGACAGGGCGCCTACAATGAGCAGTTCTTC. Translation gives CATSRRGQGAYNEQFF.

V and J are TRBV12-3 or TRBV12-4 and TRBJ2-7; 11 nucleotides match TRBD2. The J call is doubtful: the DNA matches TRBJ2-5 better. The CDR3 extends over 14 amino acids. This CDR3 reads CASSGSGGAKTQYF. CDR3 coding DNA: TGTGCCAGCAGCGGTAGCGGGGGGGCAAAGACCCAGTACTTC.

The J gene is TRBJ2-7, the V gene TRBV20-1; 9 bases are shared with TRBD2. V trimming: 1 base; J trimming: 7 bases; junction bases outside the gene matches: 14. There are 16 residues in the CDR3. Germline-derived CDR1 and CDR2 are DFQATT and SNEGSKA (reference sequence). In DNA, the CDR3 is TGCAGTGCTAGAGGAAGCGGTAGCGGGGGCCACAATGAGCAGTACTTC. Amino acid sequence: CSARGSGSGGHNEQYF.

Of note for this clonotype: At one of its ends the junction is not consistent with the germline gene, which may arise from a read error. The V gene is TRBV9, the J gene TRBJ1-6, with D maybe TRBD1 (6 bases). The CDR3 is 14 residues long. Per the germline V gene, CDR1 is SGDLS and CDR2 is YYNGEE. Here the CDR3 DNA reads TGTGCCGGCAGCGTAGGGGGGGAGAATTCACCCCTCCACTTT. Its translation is CAGSVGGENSPLHF. Together with reference TRBV9 and TRBJ1-6, the CDR3 gives the full variable domain: DSGVTQTPKHLITATGQRVTLRCSPRSGDLSVYWYQQSLDQGLQFLIQYYNGEERAKGNILERFSAQQFPDLHSELNLSSLELGDSALYFCAGSVGGENSPLHFGNGTRLTVT.

The chain carries TRBV10-3 and TRBJ2-4, with TRBD1 matching over 8 bases. Germline loops: CDR1 ENHRY, CDR2 SYGVKD. CDR3 length: 12 amino acids. The trim removed 3 bases at V and 11 bases at J, leaving 3 bases unmatched. Here the CDR3 reads CAISDGQGVQYF. The CDR3 DNA is TGTGCCATCAGTGACGGACAGGGCGTTCAGTACTTC.

This chain connects TRBV20-1 to TRBJ2-5; 8 nucleotides line up with TRBD1. Germline CDR1 reads DFQATT; CDR2 reads SNEGSKA (reference sequence). The CDR3 runs 13 residues. The J segment lost 1 base and the V segment lost 3 bases, leaving 1 base of the junction unmatched. The CDR3 nucleotides are TGCAGTGCTAGCGACAGGGGCCAAGAGACCCAGTACTTC. Its translation is CSASDRGQETQYF.

V and J are TRBV6-1 and TRBJ1-1, with TRBD1 matching 8 bases. This CDR3 spans 18 amino acids. Germline-derived CDR1 and CDR2 are MNHNS and SASEGT. V shed 7 bases and J 0 bases; nucleotides not matched to a gene: 16. The DNA of the CDR3 is TGTGCCAGCATTCATATCCGACGGACAGGGAGTATGAACACTGAAGCTTTCTTT. Its translation is CASIHIRRTGSMNTEAFF.

The rearrangement joins TRBV12-3 or TRBV12-4 to TRBJ2-3, with 7 bases aligning to TRBD2. Trimming removed 4 bases from V and 3 bases from J; junction bases left unmatched: 10. This CDR3 comprises 16 residues. CDR3 in amino acids: CASSSLGERDTDTQYF. The CDR3 coding sequence is TGTGCCAGCAGTTCCCTCGGGGAGCGGGATACAGATACGCAGTATTTT.